This entry features one TCR beta chain sequence. This specimen comes from a study of Ad26.COV2.S vaccination and SARS-CoV-2 variants. Germline V gene lookup returns CDR1 SGHNT and CDR2 YYREEE (reference sequence). This CDR3 spans 14 amino acids. The V end lost 0 bases, the J end lost 1 base, and 5 bases lay between the germline ends. TCRdb keeps only in-frame clones here, not all; method: immunoSEQ multiplex PCR. The table lists roughly 400,000 clones, 75% to 90% of them singletons. Treatment described: around 19 received Ad26.COV2.S at low or high dose, single or two shots; several received placebo; per-sample allocation not given. Day 63 after the first injection of vaccine or placebo was the sampling time.

V usage is TRBV5-4 and J usage is TRBJ1-3, with a weak D call TRBD1 (5 bases). This receptor was taken from a person between 18 and 65 years old who received the Ad26.COV2.S COVID-19 vaccine or a placebo. The material was peripheral blood, obtained in a trial of Ad26.COV2.S vaccine versus placebo. Here the CDR3 reads CASSLDRSGNTIYF. The CDR3 DNA sequence: TGTGCCAGCAGCTTGGACAGGTCTGGAAACACCATATATTTT.